This T cell receptor (beta chain) was sequenced in a study of blood T cell repertoires in COVID-19. About the study: Some COVID-19 samples were acute and others convalescent; all came from the United States, Italy and Spain. In each case, the material was cDNA or gDNA derived from T cells, B-cell-depleted T cells, or PBMCs.

In the authors' methods: Nucleated cell counts were estimated from reference gene primer amplification. Sequenced by immunoSEQ multiplex PCR; TCRdb stores in-frame clones only, minus some. Clone size and the V and J calls come from that table; the DNA yielded D and trimming. The table records 200,000 to 250,000 clones, roughly 80% of them present only once. The V segment lost 6 bases and the J segment 1 base; nucleotides outside the gene matches: 10. CDR1 is MDHEN, CDR2 SYDVKM, per germline. The CDR3 covers 16 residues. The sequenced sample was peripheral blood. This rearrangement joins TRBV28 to TRBJ2-5; 8 bases map to TRBD1. This sequence originates from an elderly woman with acute or convalescent COVID-19. CDR3 DNA sequence: TGTGCCAGCAGCAAGTCCGGGGACAGGTCCCAAGAGACCCAGTACTTC. Translation gives CASSKSGDRSQETQYF.